Below are 21 T cell receptor beta chains sequenced from a single sample in a study of blood T cell repertoires in COVID-19. Produced via immunoSEQ multiplex PCR; TCRdb's table is partial and in-frame only. This table holds under 450,000 clones, roughly nine tenths found once. The sequenced sample was PBMCs or T cells enriched from blood (not recorded which). These receptors originate from a woman aged 35 to 49 who had been exposed to COVID-19.

The rearrangement uses TRBV5-1 and TRBJ1-3; D is unresolved. Trimming pared 1 base from V and 8 bases from J, leaving 16 bases between. The germline CDR1 and CDR2 sequences are SGHRS and YFSETQ. The CDR3 is made up of 15 amino acids. The CDR3, as DNA: TGCGCCAGCAGCTTGTCTTACCCAAGTGCGGACACCATATATTTT. This codes for CASSLSYPSADTIYF.

V usage is TRBV4-3 and J usage is TRBJ1-1, with 10 bases matching TRBD1. V lost 4 bases, J lost 8 bases, and 1 base stayed unmatched. This CDR3 has 12 amino acids. CDR1 is LGHNA, CDR2 YSLEER, per germline. The CDR3 nucleotides are TGCGCCAGCAGCCGGGGACAGGGGGAAGCTTTCTTT. It translates to CASSRGQGEAFF.

This chain connects TRBV7-2 to TRBJ1-2, with D tentatively TRBD1 (6 bases). The CDR3 spans 15 residues. Germline V gene sequence: CDR1 SGHTA, CDR2 FQGNSA. V was cut by 2 bases and J by 4 bases, with 14 bases left in between. In DNA, the CDR3 is TGTGCCAGCAGCTTAAGCAGGGGAGCAATCTATGGCTACACCTTC. It codes for CASSLSRGAIYGYTF.

This rearrangement joins TRBV4-1 to TRBJ1-1, with a possible D match to TRBD1 (6 bases). The length of the CDR3 is 15 residues. Germline V gene data show CDR1 as MGHRA and CDR2 as YSYEKL. Trimming took 1 base from V and 5 from J, leaving 14 bases between them. The CDR3 nucleotides read TGCGCCAGCAGCCAAGTAGGGGGGGCAAGGACTGAAGCTTTCTTT. This gives the protein CASSQVGGARTEAFF.

This chain links TRBV15 with TRBJ2-5; D gene uncertain. CDR1 LNHNV and CDR2 YYDKDF come from the germline V gene (reference sequence). Deletions cut 0 bases from V and 6 bases from J, with 8 bases between. This CDR3 comprises 13 residues. CDR3 residues: CATSRDTDKTQYF. CDR3 coding DNA: TGTGCCACCAGCAGAGATACCGACAAGACCCAGTACTTC.

The V call is TRBV19, the J call TRBJ1-2; 7 nucleotides agree with TRBD1. V dropped 10 bases and J dropped 8; count of bases not matched to a gene: 10. The CDR3 sequence is 12 residues long. CDR1 is LNHDA and CDR2 is SQIVND in the germline V gene (reference sequence). The CDR3 is CATVDRVGGYTF. DNA of the CDR3: TGTGCCACCGTAGACAGGGTTGGCGGCTACACCTTC.

The chain links TRBV5-3 to TRBJ1-3; 7 bases line up with TRBD1. TRBV5-3 is known as an ORF, though its function is uncertain. The CDR3 covers 15 residues. V lost 4 bases, J lost 4 bases, and 8 bases stayed unmatched. In DNA form, the CDR3 reads TGTGCCAGAAGCGGTGGACAGGTAGGAGGAAACACCATATATTTT. This codes for CARSGGQVGGNTIYF.

The chain uses TRBV28 and TRBJ1-4; TRBD1 might be the D (5 bases). V gave up 6 bases and J gave up 0 bases, with 8 bases separating them. The CDR3 totals 14 residues. Germline-derived CDR1 and CDR2 are MDHEN and SYDVKM. The CDR3 spells CASSQGATNEKLFF. CDR3 nucleotides: TGTGCCAGCAGCCAGGGTGCAACTAATGAAAAACTGTTTTTT.

CDR3 sequence reads: CVRSLVGLAGGNYNEQFF. Written as DNA, the CDR3 is TGTGTCAGAAGCTTAGTAGGGCTGGCGGGGGGGAATTACAATGAGCAGTTCTTC. The rearrangement uses TRBV7-5 and TRBJ2-1; the table names TRBD2, a call not compared with the DNA. TRBV7-5 is listed as a pseudogene. The CDR3 length is 18 residues.

This clone was seen ten or more times. This rearrangement joins TRBV5-3 to TRBJ2-3, with D unresolved. TRBV5-3 is reported as an ORF; its role is uncertain. Trimming took off 4 bases at V and 2 bases at J, with 17 bases between the two ends. The CDR3 is 16 residues long. CDR3: CARSPSIRWYTDTQYF. In DNA form, the CDR3 reads TGTGCCAGAAGCCCCAGTATAAGATGGTACACAGATACGCAGTATTTT.

The chain employs TRBV5-6 and TRBJ1-6; TRBD1 is a possible D gene (5 bases). The CDR3 has 16 residues. V was trimmed by 4 bases and J by 0 bases, leaving 11 bases between them. Germline CDR1 is SGHDT and CDR2 is YYEEEE. CDR3 nucleotide sequence: TGTGCCAGCAGCGTCACGGGGGGCTCCTATAATTCACCCCTCCACTTT. The encoded protein is CASSVTGGSYNSPLHF.

The CDR3 nucleotides read TGTGCCATCAGCGACCGACAGGGGGCTGAAAAACTGTTTTTT. Its translation: CAISDRQGAEKLFF. The rearrangement uses TRBV10-3 and TRBJ1-4; 10 positions agree with TRBD1. CDR1 ENHRY and CDR2 SYGVKD come from the germline V gene. The CDR3 contains 14 residues. The ends lost 6 bases at V and 7 bases at J; junction bases unmatched: 5.

The chain combines TRBV29-1 with TRBJ2-7; no clear D gene. The CDR3 extends over 12 amino acids. Looked up from germline, CDR1 is SQVTM and CDR2 is ANQGSEA. The germline V and J ends were trimmed by 6 bases and 4 bases, with 13 bases remaining between them. This CDR3 reads CSVKLTPYEQYF. CDR3 nucleotides: TGCAGCGTAAAACTCACTCCGTACGAGCAGTACTTC.

The V gene is TRBV27, the J gene TRBJ2-1; TRBD1 might be the D (6 bases). CDR3 length: 15 residues. V lost 8 bases and J 6 bases, leaving 20 bases between the germline ends. Per the germline V gene, CDR1 is MNHEY and CDR2 is SMNVEV (reference sequence). The CDR3 loop reads CASRSGGKDSNEQFF. The CDR3 DNA is TGTGCCAGCCGATCTGGGGGCAAGGATAGCAATGAGCAGTTCTTC.

This chain links TRBV29-1 with TRBJ2-7; 8 bases are shared with TRBD1. The CDR3 has 13 amino acids. Unmatched junction bases numbered 11, after V lost 8 bases and J lost 5 bases. Germline V gene lookup returns CDR1 SQVTM and CDR2 ANQGSEA. Written as DNA, the CDR3 is TGCAGCTCCAGCGGACAGGGCGGCCACGAGCAGTACTTC. Its protein product is CSSSGQGGHEQYF.

This chain connects TRBV7-3 to TRBJ1-2; TRBD1 matches 8 bases. The CDR3 contains 18 residues. Germline values: CDR1 SGHTA, CDR2 FQGTGA. J gave up 5 bases and V 0 bases, and 14 bases lay outside the gene matches. In DNA, the CDR3 is TGTGCCAGCAGCTTAACAGGCCATACCCGGGACAGGTCATATGGCTACACCTTC. Translated, it gives CASSLTGHTRDRSYGYTF.

The chain recombines TRBV10-2 with TRBJ1-1; perhaps TRBD1 as D (5 bases). The CDR3 length is 17 residues. The germline gives CDR1 WSHSY, CDR2 SAAADI. V lost 8 bases and J lost 4, with 26 bases in between. This chain's CDR3 is CASQPGQGLLGGTEAFF. DNA for the CDR3: TGCGCCAGCCAGCCTGGGCAGGGACTACTGGGCGGCACTGAAGCTTTCTTT.

CDR3 bases: TGTGCCACCAGTGATTCGGGGAGCAATGGCTACACCTTC. It translates to CATSDSGSNGYTF. The J gene is TRBJ1-2, the V gene TRBV24-1; D unclear. In germline, CDR1 is KGHDR, CDR2 SFDVKD. V lost 2 bases and J 6 bases, leaving 9 bases between the germline ends. CDR3 length: 13 residues.

V is TRBV11-3 and J is TRBJ1-4; TRBD1 is a possible D gene (6 bases). With 1 base removed from V and 5 bases from J, the gap between germline ends came to 20 bases. CDR3 length equals 18 residues. CDR1 and CDR2 from the germline V gene are SGHNT and YENEEA. As DNA, the CDR3 is TGTGCCAGCAGCTTAGTCCGGCAGGGGCGAGGGAAAAATGAAAAACTGTTTTTT. Residues: CASSLVRQGRGKNEKLFF.

The chain recombines TRBV21-1 with TRBJ2-1; the listed D gene, TRBD2, was not tested against the DNA. TRBV21-1 is a pseudogene. CDR3 size: 9 residues. The CDR3 protein is CGGVREQFF. Here the CDR3 DNA reads TGTGGCGGTGTGCGTGAGCAGTTCTTC.

This chain joins TRBV7-9 and TRBJ2-1, with 7 positions matching TRBD1. Germline CDR1 reads SEHNR; CDR2 reads FQNEAQ (reference sequence). The V and J ends lost 1 base and 14 bases, in that order; junction bases with no gene match: 5. The CDR3 loop spans 12 amino acids. This chain's CDR3 is CASSLVGTDEFF. DNA for the CDR3: TGTGCCAGCAGCTTAGTTGGGACAGATGAGTTCTTC. Variable domain in full (rest from reference TRBV7-9 and TRBJ2-1): DTGVSQNPRHKITKRGQNVTFRCDPISEHNRLYWYRQTLGQGPEFLTYFQNEAQLEKSRLLSDRFSAERPKGSFSTLEIQRTEQGDSAMYLCASSLVGTDEFFGPGTRLTVL.